The 31 T cell receptor beta chains below were found in one sample sequenced in a study of response to subunit inactivated influenza vaccine. TCRdb used MiXCR to reprocess the RT-PCR reads, holding one entry per CDR3 protein. The sample contains hundreds of thousands of distinct CDR3 sequences, roughly 15% of which appear only once. The sequencing here drew on PBMCs from blood, taken around 15 days before vaccination. The receptors shown here come from a man aged 45-65 years who received an inactivated influenza vaccine.

This clonotype was seen only a few times. This rearrangement joins TRBV7-9 to TRBJ2-2; 8 nucleotides match TRBD2. Germline-derived CDR1 and CDR2 are SEHNR and FQNEAQ (reference sequence). The J segment lost 1 base and the V segment lost 5 bases, leaving 6 bases of the junction unmatched. The CDR3 consists of 16 residues. Here the CDR3 DNA reads TGTGCCAGCAGCCCTCCGGGGGGGCAGAACACCGGGGAGCTGTTTTTT. Protein product: CASSPPGGQNTGELFF.

The CDR3 spells CASSLAGPNEQYF. The CDR3 DNA is TGCGCCAGCAGCTTGGCAGGTCCAAACGAGCAGTACTTC. V usage is TRBV5-1 and J usage is TRBJ2-7; no definite D call. Trimming cost V 0 bases and J 5 bases, with 9 bases left between them. Germline CDR1 and CDR2: SGHRS and YFSETQ. The CDR3 is made up of 13 amino acids.

This clonotype was seen more than once but under ten times. The chain employs TRBV3-1 and TRBJ2-2; no definite D call. Looked up from germline, CDR1 is LGHDT and CDR2 is YNNKEL (reference sequence). V was shortened by 5 bases and J by 6 bases, with 13 bases between the two germline ends. The CDR3 loop spans 14 amino acids. CDR3 in amino acids: CASSFRALPGELFF. The DNA for the CDR3 is TGTGCCAGCAGCTTTCGAGCTCTCCCCGGGGAGCTGTTTTTT.

This clonotype was observed a few times. The chain links TRBV6-1 to TRBJ2-7, with TRBD2 matching over 11 bases. This CDR3 contains 17 residues. Germline V lookup: CDR1 MNHNS, CDR2 SASEGT. Losses at the gene ends were 5 bases for V and 4 bases for J; bases not matched to a gene: 13. This chain's CDR3 is CASSPRSQTSGTYEQYF. The CDR3 DNA sequence: TGTGCCAGCAGTCCTAGATCCCAGACTAGCGGGACATACGAGCAGTACTTC.

The V gene is TRBV4-1, the J gene TRBJ2-7; no clear D. The CDR3 has 15 residues. Germline V gives CDR1 MGHRA, CDR2 YSYEKL. Trimming took 2 bases from V and 3 from J, leaving 14 bases between them. CDR3 loop: CASSQSPTESYEQYF. CDR3 coding DNA: TGCGCCAGCAGCCAAAGTCCGACTGAAAGCTACGAGCAGTACTTC.

This clonotype occurred many times. This chain uses TRBV12-3 or TRBV12-4 with TRBJ2-3; 8 nucleotides match TRBD1. Trimming at V came to 5 bases and at J to 7 bases, leaving 2 bases not matched to a gene. The CDR3 extends over 12 amino acids. CDR3 nucleotides: TGTGCCAGCAGTGACAGGGGATATACGCAGTATTTT. It specifies CASSDRGYTQYF.

The chain employs TRBV9 and TRBJ2-2; 9 positions agree with TRBD1. J was trimmed by 4 bases and V by 4 bases; bases with no gene match: 8. The CDR3 covers 16 residues. Germline V gene sequence: CDR1 SGDLS, CDR2 YYNGEE. The CDR3 loop reads CASSPRQGVGTGELFF. The CDR3 DNA reads TGTGCCAGCAGCCCGAGACAGGGGGTCGGCACCGGGGAGCTGTTTTTT.

V and J are TRBV12-3 or TRBV12-4 and TRBJ1-5; a weak D match, TRBD1 (6 bases). This CDR3 is built from 14 residues. The V end was cut by 5 bases, the J end by 5 bases, with 13 bases between. CDR3 sequence (DNA): TGTGCCAGCAGTAACAGGGTGGGGGATCAGCCCCAGCATTTT. Residues: CASSNRVGDQPQHF.

This clonotype was recorded many times. The chain joins TRBV5-6 to TRBJ1-4; TRBD1 matches at 7 bases. Per germline, CDR1 SGHDT and CDR2 YYEEEE. With 3 bases clipped from V and 4 bases from J, the junction kept 18 bases outside the gene matches. CDR3 length: 19 residues. The DNA for the CDR3 is TGTGCCAGCAGCTCTACCCAGGGGGAAGATTTCGTTCATAATGAAAAACTGTTTTTT. It encodes CASSSTQGEDFVHNEKLFF.

V is TRBV2 and J is TRBJ1-6, with a tentative D call TRBD1 (5 bases). Germline CDR1 and CDR2: SNHLY and FYNNEI. The CDR3 covers 14 residues. V dropped 6 bases and J dropped 0 bases, with 6 bases sitting between them. CDR3 coding DNA: TGTGCCAGCAGGGGGACCTCCTATAATTCACCCCTCCACTTT. This translates into CASRGTSYNSPLHF.

This clonotype was found many times. J is TRBJ2-5 and V is TRBV9; TRBD2 matches 7 bases. V shed 4 bases, J shed 5 bases, and the junction held 11 bases outside the gene matches. The length of the CDR3 is 15 residues. CDR1 is SGDLS, CDR2 YYNGEE, per germline. The chain's CDR3 is CASSPGGGTRETQYF. The CDR3 DNA reads TGTGCCAGCAGCCCCGGCGGGGGAACCCGGGAGACCCAGTACTTC. The variable domain in full, completed from reference TRBV9 and TRBJ2-5, reads DSGVTQTPKHLITATGQRVTLRCSPRSGDLSVYWYQQSLDQGLQFLIQYYNGEERAKGNILERFSAQQFPDLHSELNLSSLELGDSALYFCASSPGGGTRETQYFGPGTRLLVL.

The gene calls are TRBV4-3 and TRBJ2-3; 10 bases line up with TRBD2. The V segment lost 1 base and the J segment 4 bases; nucleotides outside the gene matches: 8. This CDR3 is 17 amino acids long. Germline lookup yields CDR1 LGHNA and CDR2 YSLEER. The CDR3 region is CASSQAASGSAPDTQYF. The CDR3 nucleotides are TGCGCCAGCAGCCAAGCCGCTAGCGGGAGTGCCCCAGATACGCAGTATTTT.

This clonotype was counted at least ten times. The CDR3 reads CAWSENYGYTF. Here the CDR3 DNA reads TGTGCCTGGAGTGAAAACTATGGCTACACCTTC. This rearrangement joins TRBV30 to TRBJ1-2; D not resolved. This CDR3 region has 11 residues. Trimming left V 1 base short and J 2 bases short, with 2 bases between. Germline loops: CDR1 GTSNPN, CDR2 SVGIG (reference sequence).

The chain employs TRBV30 and TRBJ2-7, with D perhaps TRBD2 (5 bases). The CDR3 consists of 14 residues. The V gene's germline CDR1 is GTSNPN and CDR2 SVGIG (reference sequence). The V and J ends lost 0 bases and 1 base respectively, with 10 bases between them. CDR3 protein: CAWSVLGLSYEQYF. CDR3 in DNA: TGTGCCTGGAGTGTACTAGGTTTGTCCTACGAGCAGTACTTC. Supplemented by reference TRBV30 and TRBJ2-7, the full variable domain reads SQTIHQWPATLVQPVGSPLSLECTVEGTSNPNLYWYRQAAGRGLQLLFYSVGIGQISSEVPQNLSASRPQDRQFILSSKKLLLSDSGFYLCAWSVLGLSYEQYFGPGTRLTVT.

J is TRBJ2-7 and V is TRBV28; D ambiguous. The germline gives CDR1 MDHEN, CDR2 SYDVKM. This CDR3 comprises 13 residues. Trimming took off 6 bases at V and 0 bases at J, with 9 bases between the two ends. Here the CDR3 reads CASRDQSSYEQYF. As DNA, the CDR3 is TGTGCCAGCAGGGACCAGAGCTCCTACGAGCAGTACTTC.

There are a few counts of this clonotype. The V gene is TRBV6-5, the J gene TRBJ1-2, with TRBD1 as a possible D gene (5 bases). In germline, CDR1 is MNHEY, CDR2 SVGAGI. The ends were cut back, 0 bases at V and 6 bases at J, with 8 bases in the middle. This CDR3 comprises 13 residues. The CDR3 reads CASSYSGENGYTF. In DNA form, the CDR3 reads TGTGCCAGCAGTTACTCGGGGGAAAATGGCTACACCTTC.

This clonotype was counted a few times. The chain is built from TRBV6-2 or TRBV6-3 and TRBJ2-2; the D call may be TRBD1 or TRBD2 (7 bases each). V lost 7 bases and J 5 bases, leaving 20 bases between the germline ends. Germline-derived CDR1 and CDR2 are MNHEY and SVGEGT. CDR3 length: 16 amino acids. In nucleotides, the CDR3 is TGTGCCAGCATACCCAGCGGGACAGCAAAGACCGGGGAGCTGTTTTTT. It specifies CASIPSGTAKTGELFF.

The chain combines TRBV29-1 with TRBJ2-1, with a weak D call TRBD1 (5 bases). From germline, CDR1 is SQVTM and CDR2 ANQGSEA. The CDR3 sequence is 12 residues long. V was pared by 6 bases and J by 2 bases, with 8 bases between. CDR3 sequence reads: CSVWTTYNEQFF. The DNA for the CDR3 is TGCAGCGTCTGGACAACCTACAATGAGCAGTTCTTC.

The CDR3 region is CSARDGATNEKLFF. The CDR3 bases are TGCAGTGCTAGAGATGGGGCAACTAATGAAAAACTGTTTTTT. The rearrangement joins TRBV20-1 to TRBJ1-4; no firm D call. This CDR3 spans 14 amino acids. The V gene lost 0 bases and the J gene lost 0 bases, with 5 bases spanning the gap. Germline V gives CDR1 DFQATT, CDR2 SNEGSKA (reference sequence).

The table lists this clonotype with a few counts. The V gene is TRBV6-1, the J gene TRBJ2-5; D uncertain. The CDR3 sequence is 12 residues long. Trimming stripped 7 bases from V and 2 bases from J, with 8 bases between. From germline, CDR1 is MNHNS and CDR2 SASEGT. The CDR3 spells CASIGSQETQYF. The CDR3 region has the DNA TGTGCCAGCATCGGCTCGCAAGAGACCCAGTACTTC.

J is TRBJ2-1 and V is TRBV2, with a possible D match to TRBD2 (5 bases). The V gene lost 9 bases and the J gene lost 5 bases, with 17 bases spanning the gap. This CDR3 spans 14 amino acids. The germline V gene encodes CDR1 SNHLY and CDR2 FYNNEI. The CDR3 DNA reads TGTGCCAGACGGACTCGAATAAGCCACAATGAGCAGTTCTTC. It codes for CARRTRISHNEQFF.

V gene TRBV20-1 combines with J gene TRBJ2-7; the D is unclear. The CDR3 loop spans 14 amino acids. The ends were cut back, 5 bases at V and 3 bases at J, with 17 bases in the middle. Germline V gene lookup returns CDR1 DFQATT and CDR2 SNEGSKA (reference sequence). CDR3 amino acids: CSAPIRRGFYEQYF. The CDR3, as DNA: TGCAGTGCTCCTATAAGGCGAGGCTTCTACGAGCAGTACTTC.

This clonotype occurred many times. The chain uses TRBV10-3 and TRBJ2-5; TRBD2 aligns across 12 bases. This CDR3 spans 14 amino acids. J lost 4 bases, V lost 7 bases, and 4 bases had no gene match. The V gene's germline CDR1 is ENHRY and CDR2 SYGVKD. CDR3 bases: TGTGCCATCACTACGGGACTAGCGGGAGAGACCCAGTACTTC. Translation gives CAITTGLAGETQYF.

This clonotype showed up just a few times. This chain connects TRBV3-1 to TRBJ2-5, with 12 bases aligning to TRBD2. V shed 3 bases, J shed 4 bases, and the junction held 6 bases outside the gene matches. CDR1 and CDR2 (germline): LGHDT, YNNKEL (reference sequence). CDR3 length: 16 amino acids. CDR3 amino acids: CASSHTPGLAGETQYF. CDR3 sequence (DNA): TGTGCCAGCAGCCATACCCCGGGACTAGCGGGAGAGACCCAGTACTTC.

The V gene is TRBV4-3, the J gene TRBJ2-3; 8 bases map to TRBD1. Germline CDR1 is LGHNA and CDR2 is YSLEER. V shed 4 bases, J shed 0 bases, and the junction held 3 bases outside the gene matches. This CDR3 has 15 amino acids. CDR3 in DNA: TGCGCCAGCAGCCGACAGGGGATGAGCACAGATACGCAGTATTTT. Protein: CASSRQGMSTDTQYF.

This clonotype was seen many times. The chain employs TRBV20-1 and TRBJ2-7; 8 bases are a match to TRBD2. CDR1 and CDR2 from the germline V gene are DFQATT and SNEGSKA (reference sequence). The CDR3 runs to 12 residues. The V and J ends lost 3 bases and 4 bases, in that order; junction bases with no gene match: 2. CDR3 bases: TGCAGTGCTAGTAGCGGGGCTTACGAGCAGTACTTC. It codes for CSASSGAYEQYF.

This clonotype was seen a few times. V is TRBV7-2 and J is TRBJ1-2; D remains ambiguous. CDR1 and CDR2 (germline): SGHTA, FQGNSA. CDR3 size: 13 residues. V lost 2 bases and J 6 bases, leaving 10 bases between the germline ends. The CDR3 bases are TGTGCCAGCAGCTTACAGGTCTTCGATGGCTACACCTTC. Translating gives CASSLQVFDGYTF.

A few counts support this clonotype. The chain is built from TRBV5-1 and TRBJ1-5, with 7 bases lining up with TRBD1. The CDR3 is 15 residues long. Looked up from germline, CDR1 is SGHRS and CDR2 is YFSETQ. V gave up 1 base and J gave up 3 bases; unmatched junction bases: 4. CDR3 coding DNA: TGCGCCAGCAGCTTGCAGGGGGGGGTCAATCAGCCCCAGCATTTT. It codes for CASSLQGGVNQPQHF.

The gene calls are TRBV27 and TRBJ2-7; a weak D match, TRBD2 (7 bases). The CDR3 is 16 residues long. With 0 bases removed from V and 2 bases from J, the gap between germline ends came to 14 bases. Germline lookup yields CDR1 MNHEY and CDR2 SMNVEV (reference sequence). CDR3 nucleotides: TGTGCCAGCAGTTTATCGCGGGGGCTAGTCCCCTACGAGCAGTACTTC. It yields the protein CASSLSRGLVPYEQYF.

This clonotype was recorded a few times. The chain carries TRBV2 and TRBJ2-1; 7 nucleotides agree with TRBD2. V shed 3 bases and J 0 bases; nucleotides not matched to a gene: 5. The CDR3 spans 16 residues. Germline V gene sequence: CDR1 SNHLY, CDR2 FYNNEI. The CDR3 nucleotides read TGTGCCAGCAGTGACAACGGGGGGAGCTCCTACAATGAGCAGTTCTTC. Residues: CASSDNGGSSYNEQFF.

This clonotype was seen a handful of times. The chain combines TRBV15 with TRBJ1-5; D call uncertain. Trimming shortened V by 3 bases and J by 0 bases, and 9 bases separated the two germline ends. Germline CDR1 reads LNHNV; CDR2 reads YYDKDF (reference sequence). The CDR3 covers 15 residues. The CDR3 spells CATSRGSYSNQPQHF. The CDR3 DNA reads TGTGCCACCAGCAGGGGGTCCTATAGCAATCAGCCCCAGCATTTT.